The 3 T cell receptor beta chains presented below share a single source sample, sequenced in a study of blood T cell repertoires in COVID-19. The assay was immunoSEQ multiplex PCR, and TCRdb's table has in-frame clones only and misses some. The profile shows roughly 250,000 clones, approximately 91% of them singletons. The sample was PBMCs or T cells enriched from blood (not recorded which). The receptors were gathered from a woman aged 40 to 50 with acute COVID-19.

The rearrangement uses TRBV5-6 and TRBJ2-5, with 9 bases fitting TRBD1. CDR3 size: 15 residues. V shed 3 bases, J shed 7 bases, and the junction held 10 bases outside the gene matches. Germline V gene sequence: CDR1 SGHDT, CDR2 YYEEEE. CDR3 region: CASSSYGQGLGTQYF. CDR3 nucleotide sequence: TGTGCCAGCAGCTCCTACGGACAGGGGCTGGGGACCCAGTACTTC.

In this sample, this clone turned up a few times. The rearrangement links TRBV24-1 to TRBJ2-1; 9 nucleotides line up with TRBD2. V lost 3 bases to trimming and J lost 4 bases; unmatched junction nucleotides: 6. The CDR3 loop spans 16 amino acids. CDR1 is KGHDR, CDR2 SFDVKD, per germline. CDR3 in amino acids: CATSDGASGTYNEQFF. CDR3 DNA: TGTGCCACCAGTGATGGGGCTAGCGGGACTTACAATGAGCAGTTCTTC.

The rearrangement links TRBV28 to TRBJ2-2; D is unclear. The V and J ends lost 4 bases and 1 base respectively, with 4 bases between them. The CDR3 is 13 amino acids. Looked up from germline, CDR1 is MDHEN and CDR2 is SYDVKM. The CDR3 DNA sequence: TGTGCCAGCAGTTCGGGGAACACCGGGGAGCTGTTTTTT. Encoded protein: CASSSGNTGELFF.